One T cell receptor (beta chain) is described in this entry. Naive CD8 cells were CD45RO-negative, positively selected for CCR7, excluding terminally differentiated effector memory CD45RA+ cells. Recent vaccinations or acute infections were absent in the healthy HIV-negative adult donors. Clones were sequenced by immunoSEQ multiplex PCR, and TCRdb holds only the in-frame ones, with some missing. The data contain around 1.9 million clones, 93% of them seen just once; the ten biggest clones take up 1.5% to 2%. The sample comes from a study of shared clonotypes between healthy human individuals. Germline CDR1 and CDR2: SGDLS and YYNGEE. With V trimmed by 0 bases and J by 0 bases, 8 bases remained unmatched. The length of the CDR3 is 17 residues.

The chain recombines TRBV9 with TRBJ2-7, with TRBD1 matching 8 bases. The sequence derives from a man aged 18 to 30 in good health. Some clones in this sample may be carry-over from other donors' samples. The sequencing input was naive CD8+ T cells from PBMCs. In DNA form, the CDR3 reads TGTGCCAGCAGCGTAGGCGGCGGGACAGGAAGCTCCTACGAGCAGTACTTC. Translated, it gives CASSVGGGTGSSYEQYF.